The clone carrying this T cell receptor beta chain was seen a few times. The antigen is not known. This sample is drawn from a study of shared clonotypes between healthy human individuals. The assay was run at deep level. As originally analysed: ImmunoSEQ output held junction-only sequences without quality scores, so filtering differed. Libraries were prepared by immunoSEQ multiplex PCR; TCRdb keeps only in-frame clonotypes and omits some of them. V, J and clone size are those of that table, while D and trimming were read from the DNA. This table holds around 1.1 million clones, 70% to 80% found once. General study points: Depth was large, yet rarefaction showed that sorted-subset sequencing was incomplete.

CDR3 length: 15 residues. V shed 3 bases, J shed 6 bases, and the junction held 6 bases outside the gene matches. The germline CDR1 and CDR2 sequences are KGHSH and LQKENI. The sample taken for sequencing was memory CD4+ T cells from PBMCs. The subset: CD45RA-negative fraction. The chain has TRBV18 and TRBJ1-3, with 9 bases that match TRBD1. This sequence was found in a man younger than 35 in good health. Some clones in this sample may be carry-over from other donors' samples. CDR3 loop: CASSPPRQGENTIYF. CDR3 nucleotide sequence: TGTGCCAGCTCACCTCCCCGACAGGGGGAAAACACCATATATTTT. The whole variable domain, remainder taken from reference TRBV18 and TRBJ1-3, is NAGVMQNPRHLVRRRGQEARLRCSPMKGHSHVYWYRQLPEEGLKFMVYLQKENIIDESGMPKERFSAEFPKEGPSILRIQQVVRGDSAAYFCASSPPRQGENTIYFGEGSWLTVV.